Presented here are 27 T cell receptor beta chains from one specimen sequenced in a study of monozygotic twins with inflammatory bowel disease (dated by TCRdb to 2018 to 2020). The library was built by means of 5' RACE. Instrument used: Illumina HiSeq 2500. Once TCRdb had reprocessed the reads, it stored one entry per CDR3 protein sequence and supplied no DNA. In this sample's table one finds fewer than 150,000 distinct CDR3 sequences. The ten most abundant clones make up 2.4% of the sample. The sequenced material came from blood. The receptor source for this set is a human donor with ulcerative colitis or Crohn's disease, or a healthy co-twin of an affected twin (not recorded which).

The rearrangement joins TRBV30 to TRBJ2-1; as DNA is missing, the TRBD2 call by TCRdb cannot be tested. The germline CDR1 and CDR2 sequences are GTSNPN and SVGIG (reference sequence). The CDR3 spans 15 residues. The CDR3 loop reads CAWSPLAGGYNEQFF.

The rearrangement links TRBV19 to TRBJ2-1. Germline assignment: CDR1 LNHDA and CDR2 SQIVND (reference sequence). The CDR3 consists of 12 residues. The CDR3 spells CASSIKGSEQFF.

The J gene is TRBJ1-2, the V gene TRBV20-1. CDR1 is DFQATT and CDR2 is SNEGSKA in the germline V gene (reference sequence). The CDR3 totals 16 residues. CDR3 residues: CSARSLGRQTNYGYTF.

The V call is TRBV5-1, the J call TRBJ2-5; lacking DNA, the TRBD1 call made by TCRdb goes unchecked. From germline, CDR1 is SGHRS and CDR2 YFSETQ. This CDR3 is 14 amino acids long. CDR3 protein: CASSLQGADETQYF.

V is TRBV7-3 and J is TRBJ2-2; checking the TCRdb D call of TRBD1 is not possible without DNA. CDR1 SGHTA and CDR2 FQGTGA come from the germline V gene. The CDR3 covers 16 residues. The CDR3 protein is CASSLMGGVNTGELFF.

V is TRBV5-6 and J is TRBJ2-5; TCRdb calls TRBD2, which cannot be checked without DNA. The CDR3 has 16 residues. CDR1 and CDR2 from the germline V gene are SGHDT and YYEEEE. This CDR3 is CASSFGGLAGRETQYF.

The rearrangement links TRBV10-3 to TRBJ2-7; TCRdb's D gene call, TRBD2, goes unchecked for lack of DNA. CDR3 size: 15 residues. CDR1 and CDR2 (germline): ENHRY, SYGVKD. This chain's CDR3 is CAISPASLSSYEQYF.

J is TRBJ2-3 and V is TRBV4-2; TCRdb's D call of TRBD1 is untestable without DNA. Per the germline V gene, CDR1 is LGHNA and CDR2 is YNFKEQ. The CDR3 loop spans 14 amino acids. CDR3 amino acids: CASSTRTARDTQYF.

This chain links TRBV6-1 with TRBJ1-2; TCRdb gives TRBD1 as the D gene, but with no DNA this cannot be confirmed. Germline CDR1 MNHNS, CDR2 SASEGT. CDR3 length equals 16 residues. The CDR3 protein is CASSSRQGAWGDGYTF.

The rearrangement links TRBV7-2 to TRBJ2-5; the D call from TCRdb, TRBD1, cannot be confirmed without DNA. This CDR3 has 15 residues. CDR1 is SGHTA, CDR2 FQGNSA, per germline. The CDR3 reads CASSLAIRGRETQYF.

This rearrangement joins TRBV7-9 to TRBJ2-3; the TCRdb D gene call, TRBD1, has no DNA to confirm it. The CDR3 is made up of 15 amino acids. From germline, CDR1 is SEHNR and CDR2 FQNEAQ (reference sequence). CDR3: CASGDKGPSTDTQYF.

The rearrangement links TRBV3-1 to TRBJ1-2. Germline-derived CDR1 and CDR2 are LGHDT and YNNKEL (reference sequence). CDR3 length: 14 amino acids. This CDR3 is CASSVRLTNYGYTF.

The V gene is TRBV4-3, the J gene TRBJ2-7; absent DNA, TCRdb's TRBD1 call cannot be checked. The CDR3 has 14 amino acids. Looked up from germline, CDR1 is LGHNA and CDR2 is YSLEER. CDR3: CASSQGPGVYEQYF.

The chain links TRBV28 to TRBJ2-3; no DNA is available, so the TRBD1 call from TCRdb remains unchecked. There are 15 residues in the CDR3. In germline, CDR1 is MDHEN, CDR2 SYDVKM. The CDR3 loop is CASSSWGGLGDTQYF.

The chain links TRBV7-9 to TRBJ2-7; the TCRdb D gene call, TRBD1, has no DNA to confirm it. The CDR3 extends over 16 amino acids. From germline, CDR1 is SEHNR and CDR2 FQNEAQ (reference sequence). The CDR3 loop reads CASSPGGEGVHYEQYF.

The V gene is TRBV20-1, the J gene TRBJ2-7. The CDR3 has 14 residues. Germline V gives CDR1 DFQATT, CDR2 SNEGSKA (reference sequence). The CDR3 spells CSARKAASPYEQYF.

The genes are TRBV5-1 and TRBJ2-4. Germline V gives CDR1 SGHRS, CDR2 YFSETQ. This CDR3 has 15 residues. The CDR3 reads CASSWDGLAKNIQYF.

CDR3 protein: CASSPGTGKTNEKLFF. The chain employs TRBV5-1 and TRBJ1-4; TCRdb gives TRBD1 as the D gene, but with no DNA this cannot be confirmed. The CDR3 runs 16 residues. Germline V gives CDR1 SGHRS, CDR2 YFSETQ.

V and J are TRBV7-2 and TRBJ2-5; TCRdb's D call of TRBD2 is untestable without DNA. Germline V gene data show CDR1 as SGHTA and CDR2 as FQGNSA. The CDR3 totals 15 residues. This CDR3 is CASSLRSLDAGTQYF.

This CDR3 reads CASSPGQAHEQYF. The chain links TRBV7-3 to TRBJ2-7; absent DNA, TCRdb's TRBD1 call cannot be checked. CDR1 and CDR2 from the germline V gene are SGHTA and FQGTGA. The CDR3 has 13 residues.

The V and J genes are TRBV7-7 and TRBJ1-3; TCRdb reports TRBD1, a call that lacks DNA to check it against. The germline V gene encodes CDR1 SSHAT and CDR2 FNYEAQ (reference sequence). The CDR3 is made up of 16 amino acids. The CDR3 region is CASSLLGQGNGNTIYF. The variable domain in full, with the rest retrieved from reference TRBV7-7 and TRBJ1-3, is GAGVSQSPRYKVTKRGQDVTLRCDPISSHATLYWYQQALGQGPEFLTYFNYEAQPDKSGLPSDRFSAERPEGSISTLTIQRTEQRDSAMYRCASSLLGQGNGNTIYFGEGSWLTVV.

The chain has TRBV20-1 and TRBJ1-4; the D gene TCRdb calls, TRBD1, cannot be checked with no DNA. Germline assignment: CDR1 DFQATT and CDR2 SNEGSKA (reference sequence). The CDR3 runs 14 residues. The CDR3 here is CSAAPTGIMRKLFF.

The chain carries TRBV5-1 and TRBJ1-1; the TCRdb D gene call, TRBD1, has no DNA to confirm it. CDR3 length: 13 amino acids. CDR1 is SGHRS, CDR2 YFSETQ, per germline. This CDR3 is CASSRAANTEAFF.

The chain combines TRBV11-2 with TRBJ2-7; TCRdb picks TRBD1, but there is no DNA to check that call. The CDR3 totals 16 residues. Per the germline V gene, CDR1 is SGHAT and CDR2 is FQNNGV. The CDR3 here is CASRAPFTRNSYEQYF.

The chain recombines TRBV27 with TRBJ2-3; the TCRdb call, TRBD2, lacks DNA for checking. The CDR3 is made up of 16 amino acids. Germline CDR1 MNHEY, CDR2 SMNVEV (reference sequence). The CDR3 reads CASSCWTSGGTDTQYF.

The chain couples TRBV20-1 to TRBJ1-5; the D call from TCRdb, TRBD1, cannot be confirmed without DNA. This CDR3 has 16 residues. The germline V gene has CDR1 DFQATT and CDR2 SNEGSKA (reference sequence). The CDR3 sequence: CSASGPGMRSNQPQHF.

The gene calls are TRBV5-1 and TRBJ1-1; the D call from TCRdb, TRBD1, cannot be confirmed without DNA. The CDR3 is 15 residues long. The germline V gene has CDR1 SGHRS and CDR2 YFSETQ. The chain's CDR3 is CASSWATGGPTEAFF. The whole variable domain, filled in from reference TRBV5-1 and TRBJ1-1, reads KAGVTQTPRYLIKTRGQQVTLSCSPISGHRSVSWYQQTPGQGLQFLFEYFSETQRNKGNFPGRFSGRQFSNSRSEMNVSTLELGDSALYLCASSWATGGPTEAFFGQGTRLTVV.